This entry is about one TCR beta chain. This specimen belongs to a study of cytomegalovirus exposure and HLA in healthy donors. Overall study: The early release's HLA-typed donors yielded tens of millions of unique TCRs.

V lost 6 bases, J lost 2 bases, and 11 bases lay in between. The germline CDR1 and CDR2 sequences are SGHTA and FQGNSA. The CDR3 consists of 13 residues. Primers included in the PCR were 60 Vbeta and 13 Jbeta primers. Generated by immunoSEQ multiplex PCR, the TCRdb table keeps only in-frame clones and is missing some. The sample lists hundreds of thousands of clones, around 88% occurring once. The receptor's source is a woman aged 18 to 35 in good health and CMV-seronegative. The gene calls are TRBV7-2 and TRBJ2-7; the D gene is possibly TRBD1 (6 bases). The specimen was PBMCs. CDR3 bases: TGTGCCAGCAGTTCAGGGGTCACCTACGAGCAGTACTTC. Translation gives CASSSGVTYEQYF.